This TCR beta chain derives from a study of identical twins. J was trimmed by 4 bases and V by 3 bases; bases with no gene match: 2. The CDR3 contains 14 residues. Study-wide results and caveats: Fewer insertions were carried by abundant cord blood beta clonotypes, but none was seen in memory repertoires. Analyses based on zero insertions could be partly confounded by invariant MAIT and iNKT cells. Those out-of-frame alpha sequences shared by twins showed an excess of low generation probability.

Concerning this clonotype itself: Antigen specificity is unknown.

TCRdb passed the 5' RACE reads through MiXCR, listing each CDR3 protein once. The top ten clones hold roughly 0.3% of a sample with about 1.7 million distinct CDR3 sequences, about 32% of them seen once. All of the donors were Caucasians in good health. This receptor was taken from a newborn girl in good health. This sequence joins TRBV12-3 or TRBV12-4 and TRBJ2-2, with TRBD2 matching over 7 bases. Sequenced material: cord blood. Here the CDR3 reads CASSLGLRTGELFF. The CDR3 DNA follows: TGTGCCAGCAGTTTGGGACTACGCACCGGGGAGCTGTTTTTT.